The entry below describes one T cell receptor (beta chain). No antigen is known for it. The input lacks base qualities; no much larger clone sits a single base away. The record originates from a study of shared clonotypes between healthy human individuals (dated by TCRdb to about 2020). Notes on the research overall: The cohort comprised a couple of women and a few men aged 18 to 49 years. Per donor, three plates each were used for CD4 naive and CD4 memory, two for CD8 naive, and one for CD8 memory. The study deeply sequenced blood TCR repertoires of several healthy adults to estimate repertoire size and the extent of clonotype sharing between individuals. Different laboratories and diverse techniques were used to prepare libraries and sequence TCR repertoires, to increase sequencing depth and limit assay-specific biases. Per donor, leukapheresis produced somewhere between about 0.94 and 9 billion PBMCs. Paper-wide results and their limitations: Because the study included a small number of donors, the genetic and exposure-history diversity represented was limited. Incomplete sequencing was indicated by rarefaction of sorted-subset datasets, despite the large sequencing depth. About 4.5% of naive CD4, around 4% of naive CD8, approximately 2.2% of memory CD4, and roughly 0.4% of memory CD8 clonotypes were shared across several donors. Based on pairwise subsampling, the degree of clonotype sharing among donors was expected to be affected by sequencing depth. Compared with non-shared clonotypes, the clonotypes found in all four sorted-subset donors had higher generation probabilities. Naive subsets generally had larger estimated clonotype richness than memory subsets. Sampling was restricted to blood, and TCR repertoires in tissues likely differ from the TCR repertoires found in blood.

The donors were healthy, HIV-negative adults with no recently reported acute infections or vaccinations. Every donor was a Caucasian adult living in Nashville, Tennessee, USA. CD4+ T cells were enriched through magnetic negative selection, after which naive cells were positively selected on CD45RA and the remaining negative fraction served as the memory subset. Blood was obtained by leukapheresis, after which PBMCs were separated by Ficoll-Histopaque density gradient centrifugation and cryopreserved in liquid nitrogen vapor phase. Analytical flow cytometry was used to check the purity and quantity of every magnetically sorted T cell population. Genomic DNA was isolated from every sorted fraction and measured by UV absorbance on a Nanodrop 2000c. V drops 4 bases and J drops 0 bases, leaving 10 bases in between. Sequences SNHLY (CDR1) and FYNNEI (CDR2) are obtained from the germline V gene. The CDR3, from cysteine to phenylalanine, totals 14 residues. The CDR3 DNA has 42 bases and is translated from base 1.

Using the deep immunoSEQ assay, multiplex PCR amplified TCR CDR3 regions from genomic DNA. For each cell subset, the extracted genomic DNA was distributed evenly across all wells of several immunoSEQ 96-well plates, and each plate served as one replicate. For sorted subsets, 150 to 200 ng genomic DNA, equal to about 30,000 T cell genomes, was loaded into each replicate PCR. The purified libraries were quantified using a Qubit 3.0 fluorometer, sized with a Bioanalyzer 2100, and then quantified again using the KAPA Library Quantification kit. A separate single-read 150-cycle Illumina NextSeq 550 flow cell was used to sequence each immunoSEQ 96-well plate. The paper's processing steps were these. The immunoSEQ output contained only junctional sequences without quality scores, so filtering could not match that applied to full-length reads. To assign V/J genes and CDR3, sequences were annotated against IMGT germline references using PyIR, a Python wrapper for IgBLAST v1.9. Reads were filtered out if the reads had weak V/J assignments (E-value above 1e-6), no CDR3, stop codons, out-of-frame junctions, or ambiguous translated residues. V3J clonotypes were defined as sequences sharing the same inferred V gene, J gene, and CDR3 amino acid sequence. The percentage overlap between two repertoires was calculated by dividing the number of shared unique clonotypes by the size of the smaller repertoire. Repertoire richness was assessed with RTK rarefaction, the Chao1 estimator, and Recon v2.1 estimates of unobserved clonotypes. Generation probabilities for all TCRbeta clonotypes obtained by the gDNA method from a few donors were computed using OLGA. The clones in this table, taken by TCRdb from immuneACCESS, are in-frame only. Not every clone is retained; where verified, under half of the shortfall comes from an unresolved V gene, and the cause of the rest is unknown. The V and J calls and clone size were taken over from that table, and D and trimming were inferred from the DNA. The sample records fewer than 1.6 million clones, about 98.5% of which are singletons. About 0.34% of the sample is in the top ten clones.

The TCR originated in a man aged 30 to 45 in good health. The chain is encoded by TRBV2 joined to TRBJ2-7, with the D gene uncertain. What was sequenced was naive CD4+ T cells sorted from blood. The cell subset or site label for this specimen denotes: CD45RA+ positively selected. The nucleotide sequence is TGTGCCAGCAGTGTCAGGCCAACCTCCTACGAGCAGTACTTC. Translation gives CASSVRPTSYEQYF.